A selection of T cell receptor beta chains follows, all from one sample in a study of T cells in localized non-small cell lung cancer. TCRdb's copy holds only in-frame clones and misses some; the assay was immunoSEQ multiplex PCR. The sample lists 30,000 or so clones; roughly 87% were seen once. Sequenced here: peripheral blood, sampled before any cancer treatment. The receptors stem from a male donor aged 60 or older with stage I lung adenocarcinoma. The CDR3 runs from the conserved cysteine through the conserved F or W. The listing skips clone size in some rows; elsewhere it reads once, few, many or a size class.

>TRBV9|-
CASSPGVSGGQETQYF
>TRBV4-3|-
CASSQGTGGQETQYF
>TRBV6-5|-
CASSSRTSPPYNEQFF
>TRBV5-1|-
CASSPGDLSYEQYF
>TRBV30|once
CAWSVEWGRTGVGSPLHF
>TRBV4-3|-
CASSQVWGPEKLFF
>TRBV5-8|-
CASSFFQGAINEQFF
>TRBV19|-
CASSFLGTGNEKLFF
>TRBV28|-
CASSRGVVETQYF
>TRBV19|-
CASSISIVRQGAAMGVLNIQYF
>TRBV11-2|-
CASSLVSETQYF
>TRBV18|-
CASSPDSGSTDTQYF
>TRBV11-2|once
CASSLGPAASYGYTF
>TRBV28|-
CASSKKTSNTGELFF
>TRBV5-5|-
CASSFAGEAGETQYF
>TRBV7-7|-
CASSLDASQPQHF
>TRBV6-5|-
CASRLGQGVDGYTF
>TRBV6-5|-
CASSSLGTAARWEQFF
>TRBV18|-
CASSVRTGAGNTIYF
>TRBV7-2|-
CASSLATGSKQTQYF
>TRBV7-6|few
CASSLSPGQGEGTIYF
>TRBV6-6|-
CASNLQVNTEAFF
>TRBV9|-
CASTPAGGLDNEQFF
>TRBV11-2|-
CASSWTGWEAFF
>TRBV7-2|-
CASSLGPDRAETQYF
>TRBV7-2|-
CASSLKMFTEQYF
>TRBV21-1|-
CASSKARDRGRSTGELFF
>TRBV30|few
CAWSGQRNTEAFF
>TRBV19|-
CASSINVGRTGRSTEAFF
>TRBV5-1|-
CASSLGSGEPYEQYF
>TRBV28|-
CASSLFDGGGSNQPQHF
>TRBV7-9|-
CASSLDSWEMNTEAFF
>TRBV29-1|-
CSVTPTWAGTDAQYF
>TRBV30|-
CAWRDRLRGYTF
>TRBV7-7|-
CAVPQSRANVLTF
>TRBV6-5|-
CASSQGVTEAFF
>TRBV18|once
CASSRISTDTQYF
>TRBV9|-
CASSVSVSSGANVLTF
>TRBV29-1|-
CSVDPRASYGYTF
>TRBV6-5|-
CASSYSGVMNTEAFF
>TRBV19|-
CASRKKGERGEYGYTF
>TRBV14|-
CASSPGLAGAEQFF
>TRBV18|-
CASSRNANTEAFF
>TRBV4-3|-
CASSQGTSGGSGEQFF
>TRBV7-2|-
CASSLSFSDSPLHF
>TRBV5-1|-
CASSLGAAGEETQYF
>TRBV5-1|-
CASSFEGGGYGYTF